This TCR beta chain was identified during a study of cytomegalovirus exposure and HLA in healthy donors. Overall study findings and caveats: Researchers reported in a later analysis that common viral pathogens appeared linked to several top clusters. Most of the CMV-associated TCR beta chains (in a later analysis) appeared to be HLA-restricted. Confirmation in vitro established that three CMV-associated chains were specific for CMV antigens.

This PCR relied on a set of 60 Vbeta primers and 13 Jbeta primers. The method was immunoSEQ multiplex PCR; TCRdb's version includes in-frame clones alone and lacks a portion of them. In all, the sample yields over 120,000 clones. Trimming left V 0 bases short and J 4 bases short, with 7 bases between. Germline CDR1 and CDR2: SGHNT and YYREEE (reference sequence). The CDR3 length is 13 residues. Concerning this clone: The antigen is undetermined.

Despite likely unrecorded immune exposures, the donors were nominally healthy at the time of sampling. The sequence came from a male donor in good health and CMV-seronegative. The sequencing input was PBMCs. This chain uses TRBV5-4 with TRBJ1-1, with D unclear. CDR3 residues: CASSLAAGTEAFF. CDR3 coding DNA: TGTGCCAGCAGCTTGGCGGCGGGCACTGAAGCTTTCTTT. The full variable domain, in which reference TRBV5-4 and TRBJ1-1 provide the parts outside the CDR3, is ETGVTQSPTHLIKTRGQQVTLRCSSQSGHNTVSWYQQALGQGPQFIFQYYREEENGRGNFPPRFSGLQFPNYSSELNVNALELDDSALYLCASSLAAGTEAFFGQGTRLTVV.